This entry lists 16 T cell receptor beta chains sequenced from one sample in a study of technical replicates of blood from four donors. Clones were read by immunoSEQ multiplex PCR, and TCRdb kept only the in-frame ones, dropping some. The sample consists of tens of thousands of clones, more than 85% of them appearing once. The sequenced sample consisted of T cells isolated from PBMCs. These receptors originate from a human donor in good health.

The chain links TRBV5-6 to TRBJ2-5, with 9 bases lining up with TRBD1. Germline loops: CDR1 SGHDT, CDR2 YYEEEE. CDR3 length: 16 amino acids. J was trimmed by 3 bases and V by 5 bases; bases with no gene match: 11. Here the CDR3 reads CASSLFPTGGEETQYF. The CDR3 coding sequence is TGTGCCAGCAGTTTATTCCCGACAGGGGGAGAAGAGACCCAGTACTTC.

The chain employs TRBV4-1 and TRBJ1-5; TRBD1 might be the D (5 bases). With 4 bases removed from V and 8 bases from J, the gap between germline ends came to 18 bases. Per germline, CDR1 MGHRA and CDR2 YSYEKL. CDR3 length: 15 residues. Here the CDR3 DNA reads TGCGCCAGCAGCCCATCAGGGTGGGATATCAAGCCCCAGCATTTT. Translation gives CASSPSGWDIKPQHF.

This sequence joins TRBV30 and TRBJ1-6, with D perhaps matching TRBD1 (5 bases). Per the germline V gene, CDR1 is GTSNPN and CDR2 is SVGIG (reference sequence). V was clipped by 2 bases and J by 6 bases, with 14 bases between them. The CDR3 consists of 15 residues. The DNA for the CDR3 is TGTGCCTGGAGTAGGGGAGGGATTGCTAATTCACCCCTCCACTTT. Its translation is CAWSRGGIANSPLHF.

This chain joins TRBV7-6 and TRBJ2-5; 7 bases match TRBD1. Germline CDR1 reads SGHVS; CDR2 reads FNYEAQ. The CDR3 is 13 amino acids. V was clipped by 5 bases and J by 3 bases; unmatched bases: 3. This CDR3 reads CASSRGTEETQYF. CDR3 sequence (DNA): TGTGCCAGCAGCCGAGGGACAGAAGAGACCCAGTACTTC.

Note on this clone: The germline gene is not matched at one end of the junction; a read error may be the cause. V usage is TRBV7-9 and J usage is TRBJ1-2; D uncertain. The germline V gene has CDR1 SEHNR and CDR2 FQNEAQ (reference sequence). CDR3 length: 12 amino acids. The CDR3 nucleotides are TGTGCCAGCAGCGTAGCCCGGGAACGCTACACCTTC. It encodes CASSVARERYTF.

V is TRBV29-1 and J is TRBJ1-2, with 8 nucleotides matching TRBD1. The V segment lost 7 bases and the J segment 3 bases; nucleotides outside the gene matches: 7. Germline V lookup: CDR1 SQVTM, CDR2 ANQGSEA. The CDR3 has 13 amino acids. CDR3 sequence reads: CSALDREDYGYTF. The DNA of the CDR3 is TGCAGCGCCCTGGACAGGGAAGACTATGGCTACACCTTC.

The count of this clone is one. CDR3 sequence (DNA): TGTGCCAGCAGTGTTTTAGCGGGAAGGAGCACAGATACGCAGTATTTT. It translates to CASSVLAGRSTDTQYF. The chain is built from TRBV9 and TRBJ2-3; 8 nucleotides match TRBD2. The trim removed 5 bases at V and 0 bases at J, leaving 8 bases unmatched. CDR1 is SGDLS and CDR2 is YYNGEE in the germline V gene. The CDR3 spans 16 residues.

V is TRBV7-9 and J is TRBJ2-1; no reliable D call. The CDR3 sequence is 14 residues long. V lost 1 base and J lost 4, with 8 bases in between. Germline V lookup: CDR1 SEHNR, CDR2 FQNEAQ (reference sequence). The CDR3 loop is CASSLEPVYNEQFF. CDR3 nucleotides: TGTGCCAGCAGCTTAGAACCGGTTTACAATGAGCAGTTCTTC.

The rearrangement uses TRBV19 and TRBJ2-1; TRBD1 agrees at 8 bases. This CDR3 region has 15 residues. Trimming took 4 bases from V and 8 from J; bases not matched to a gene: 10. Germline lookup yields CDR1 LNHDA and CDR2 SQIVND (reference sequence). The CDR3 nucleotides read TGTGCCAGTAGTACATCAATACGACAGGGGCATGAGCAGTTCTTC. Its translation is CASSTSIRQGHEQFF.

The chain uses TRBV7-2 and TRBJ2-7; 7 bases fit TRBD2. Germline trimming cut 3 bases from V and 3 bases from J; bases unmatched to any gene: 5. Germline values: CDR1 SGHTA, CDR2 FQGNSA. The CDR3 is 14 amino acids. CDR3 sequence: CASSFPGLIYEQYF. The DNA of the CDR3 is TGTGCCAGCAGCTTTCCGGGACTAATCTACGAGCAGTACTTC.

The rearrangement uses TRBV5-4 and TRBJ1-3; no definite D call. Trimming left V 0 bases short and J 1 base short, with 8 bases between. Germline V gene sequence: CDR1 SGHNT, CDR2 YYREEE (reference sequence). The CDR3 loop spans 15 amino acids. This CDR3 is CASSLVPGSGNTIYF. In nucleotides, the CDR3 is TGTGCCAGCAGCTTGGTACCCGGTTCTGGAAACACCATATATTTT.

This chain joins TRBV15 and TRBJ2-7, with D uncertain. V lost 1 base, J lost 3 bases, and 7 bases lay in between. The CDR3 covers 13 residues. Looked up from germline, CDR1 is LNHNV and CDR2 is YYDKDF (reference sequence). The CDR3 spells CATSRGRSYEQYF. CDR3 bases: TGTGCCACCAGCAGAGGAAGGAGCTACGAGCAGTACTTC.

V usage is TRBV9 and J usage is TRBJ2-2; D perhaps matches TRBD2 (7 bases). Trimming left V 2 bases short and J 7 bases short, with 21 bases between. From germline, CDR1 is SGDLS and CDR2 YYNGEE. The length of the CDR3 is 17 residues. The CDR3 DNA reads TGTGCCAGCAGCGTCCTCGCAGGGGAGGGCCGTATCGGGGAGCTGTTTTTT. Protein product: CASSVLAGEGRIGELFF.

The V gene is TRBV9, the J gene TRBJ1-1; D might be TRBD1 (5 bases). Germline CDR1 reads SGDLS; CDR2 reads YYNGEE. The CDR3 is 13 amino acids. V dropped 4 bases and J dropped 2 bases, with 9 bases sitting between them. The CDR3 DNA reads TGTGCCAGCAGCAAAGACAGAAACACTGAAGCTTTCTTT. It translates to CASSKDRNTEAFF.

This chain connects TRBV7-8 to TRBJ1-1, with unresolved D. The ends were cut back, 2 bases at V and 6 bases at J, with 16 bases in the middle. The CDR3 loop spans 15 amino acids. Germline assignment: CDR1 SGHVS and CDR2 FQNEAQ. The CDR3 DNA follows: TGTGCCAGCAGCTTAACCGAGTTGGCGGCCCCTGAAGCTTTCTTT. Its translation is CASSLTELAAPEAFF.

The chain links TRBV6-5 to TRBJ1-1; D is perhaps TRBD1 (5 bases). Germline lookup yields CDR1 MNHEY and CDR2 SVGAGI. With 1 base removed from V and 7 bases from J, the gap between germline ends came to 10 bases. CDR3 length: 13 amino acids. The CDR3 DNA is TGTGCCAGCAGTTACTTGGTCGGGGGTGAAGCTTTCTTT. This encodes CASSYLVGGEAFF.